These 29 T cell receptor beta chains originate from one sample sequenced in a study of tumor-infiltrating lymphocytes in primary liver carcinoma. Unsorted whole blood supplied the blood RNA, and germline DNA was isolated too. Synthesis of TCR beta cDNA was carried out from approximately 470 ng total RNA with a constant-region primer. Three-round nested multiplex PCR performed with slightly modified ARM-PCR produced the TCR beta libraries. TRBV1-TRBV30 forward primers paired with a C-beta reverse primer were used in the first two PCR rounds, which ran roughly 9 cycles each. TCRdb re-called the multiplex PCR reads with MiXCR, one entry per CDR3 protein. The table includes approximately 340,000 distinct CDR3 sequences, around three fifths detected once. Sequencing used peripheral blood. These receptors all stem from a man between 40 and 49 years old with primary liver carcinoma and hepatitis B virus infection.

As for this clonotype: Lacking the conserved final phenylalanine or tryptophan, this CDR3 likely reflects a read error. The chain carries TRBV11-3 and TRBJ1-1; D uncertain. Per germline, CDR1 SGHNT and CDR2 YENEEA. This CDR3 contains 13 residues. For the CDR3, the DNA is TGTACCAGCAGTCGAACTCAACGTGGTGAAGCTTTCATT. Translating gives CTSSRTQRGEAFI.

The gene calls are TRBV5-6 and TRBJ2-5; D gene unclear. The germline V gene has CDR1 SGHDT and CDR2 YYEEEE. The CDR3 sequence is 11 residues long. The V and J ends lost 8 bases and 5 bases respectively, with 10 bases between them. For the CDR3, the DNA is TGTGCCAGAAGATTCGACGAGACCCAGTACTTC. It specifies CARRFDETQYF.

This clonotype was counted at least ten times. The chain combines TRBV10-3 with TRBJ2-5; D remains ambiguous. Trimming left V 2 bases short and J 5 bases short, with 9 bases between. The CDR3 loop spans 13 amino acids. Looked up from germline, CDR1 is ENHRY and CDR2 is SYGVKD. CDR3 amino acids: CAISESTPETQYF. The CDR3 region has the DNA TGTGCCATCAGTGAGAGTACACCGGAGACCCAGTACTTC.

V and J are TRBV6-5 and TRBJ1-2; 7 bases line up with TRBD1. Germline loops: CDR1 MNHEY, CDR2 SVGAGI. Germline trimming cut 5 bases from V and 0 bases from J; bases unmatched to any gene: 12. The CDR3 sequence is 17 residues long. The CDR3 reads CASSLTGTVRSNYGYTF. CDR3 bases: TGTGCCAGCAGTCTAACCGGGACAGTACGGTCTAACTATGGCTACACCTTC.

The rearrangement links TRBV6-6 to TRBJ2-2; the D gene is possibly TRBD2 (5 bases). Germline CDR1 reads MNHNY; CDR2 reads SVGAGI (reference sequence). The CDR3 totals 16 residues. V was shortened by 2 bases and J by 2 bases, with 12 bases between the two germline ends. The CDR3 is CASSYGQEANTGELFF. In nucleotides, the CDR3 is TGTGCCAGCAGTTACGGGCAGGAGGCTAACACCGGGGAGCTGTTTTTT.

The V call is TRBV30, the J call TRBJ1-2; D unresolved. Trimming stripped 2 bases from V and 2 bases from J, with 6 bases between. Germline values: CDR1 GTSNPN, CDR2 SVGIG (reference sequence). The CDR3 sequence is 12 residues long. The CDR3 region is CAWSTDNYGYTF. CDR3 in DNA: TGTGCCTGGAGTACAGACAACTATGGCTACACCTTC.

The J gene is TRBJ2-1, the V gene TRBV6-6; D is unresolved. Trimming removed 1 base from V and 11 bases from J, with 18 bases in between. Germline V gene sequence: CDR1 MNHNY, CDR2 SVGAGI (reference sequence). The CDR3 totals 15 residues. CDR3 loop: CASSYLGPPGNKQFF. The CDR3, as DNA: TGTGCCAGCAGTTACTTAGGGCCCCCGGGTAATAAGCAGTTCTTC.

This clonotype was counted many times. V usage is TRBV11-3 and J usage is TRBJ2-3; 10 positions match TRBD1. The CDR3 loop spans 14 amino acids. Trimming removed 5 bases from V and 4 bases from J; junction bases left unmatched: 3. Germline values: CDR1 SGHNT, CDR2 YENEEA. Written as DNA, the CDR3 is TGTGCCAGCAGCCTCGGACAGGGGGCAGATACGCAGTATTTT. This sequence encodes CASSLGQGADTQYF.

As concerns this clonotype: The junction does not match germline at one end; this may be a read error. The rearrangement joins TRBV5-6 to TRBJ2-7, with D perhaps TRBD2 (6 bases). Looked up from germline, CDR1 is SGHDT and CDR2 is YYEEEE. The CDR3 loop spans 14 amino acids. This CDR3 reads CTSSFGLTNYEQYF. In nucleotides, the CDR3 is TGTACCAGCAGCTTCGGACTAACAAACTACGAGCAGTACTTC.

The rearrangement joins TRBV28 to TRBJ2-2, with no clear D. In germline, CDR1 is MDHEN, CDR2 SYDVKM. The CDR3 is 13 residues long. Trimming removed 8 bases from V and 5 bases from J, with 12 bases in between. The DNA of the CDR3 is TGTGCCAGCGGTACCCCAATAACCGGGGAGCTGTTTTTT. Its protein is CASGTPITGELFF.

Notes on this clonotype: The junction differs from germline at one of its ends, possibly a read error. As DNA, the CDR3 is TGTACCAGCCGGTGGGGGGCAGTCACAGGGGAGCTGTTTTTT. Its translation: CTSRWGAVTGELFF. This chain uses TRBV11-1 with TRBJ2-2, with D possibly being TRBD1 or TRBD2 (6 bases each). CDR3 length: 14 residues. Germline loops: CDR1 SGHAT, CDR2 FQDESV (reference sequence). The full variable domain, in which reference TRBV11-1 and TRBJ2-2 provide the parts outside the CDR3, is EAEVAQSPRYKITEKSQAVAFWCDPISGHATLYWYRQILGQGPELLVQFQDESVVDDSQLPKDRFSAERLKGVDSTLKIQPAELGDSAMYLCTSRWGAVTGELFFGEGSRLTVL.

The chain joins TRBV25-1 to TRBJ2-3; 9 positions match TRBD2. Germline V gives CDR1 MGHDK, CDR2 SYGVNS. The V gene end was trimmed by 3 bases and the J gene end by 2 bases; junction bases not matched to a gene: 6. This CDR3 is built from 16 residues. DNA of the CDR3: TGTGCCAGCAGTGAGGTTAGCGGGAGTCTCACAGATACGCAGTATTTT. Its translation is CASSEVSGSLTDTQYF.

This clonotype was recorded at least ten times. This chain links TRBV11-2 with TRBJ2-2; 8 bases are a match to TRBD2. V shed 3 bases, J shed 5 bases, and the junction held 8 bases outside the gene matches. The CDR3 is 16 residues long. CDR1 and CDR2 from the germline V gene are SGHAT and FQNNGV. CDR3: CASSFVAGWETGELFF. The CDR3, as DNA: TGTGCCAGCAGCTTTGTAGCGGGATGGGAAACCGGGGAGCTGTTTTTT.

The chain links TRBV7-3 to TRBJ2-1, with TRBD2 identical over 9 bases. V lost 5 bases and J lost 9; bases outside the gene matches: 11. Looked up from germline, CDR1 is SGHTA and CDR2 is FQGTGA. The CDR3 runs 15 residues. Here the CDR3 reads CASSHIAGVGFEQFF. As DNA, the CDR3 is TGTGCCAGCAGCCACATAGCGGGAGTCGGCTTTGAGCAGTTCTTC.

The chain links TRBV7-3 to TRBJ2-1; 10 bases align to TRBD2. Per germline, CDR1 SGHTA and CDR2 FQGTGA. The junction had 4 bases not matched to a gene; V was cut back by 0 bases and J by 8 bases. This CDR3 has 15 residues. CDR3 residues: CASSLTGTSDHEQFF. CDR3 DNA sequence: TGTGCCAGCAGCTTAACCGGGACTAGCGACCATGAGCAGTTCTTC.

This clonotype was counted ten times or more. The chain couples TRBV7-9 to TRBJ2-7; D gene unclear. The CDR3 runs to 14 residues. Trimming removed 4 bases from V and 5 bases from J, with 15 bases in between. CDR1 is SEHNR, CDR2 FQNEAQ, per germline (reference sequence). CDR3 DNA: TGTGCCAGCAGCTCGGGCTATCAACGGGACGAGCAGTACTTC. The encoded protein is CASSSGYQRDEQYF.

This clonotype was picked up many times. V gene TRBV6-2 or TRBV6-3 combines with J gene TRBJ2-3, with D maybe TRBD2 (6 bases). This CDR3 comprises 16 residues. Trimming removed 0 bases at V and 2 bases at J, with 12 bases between. Germline CDR1 reads MNHEY; CDR2 reads SVGEGT. CDR3 in amino acids: CASSYSGGGATDTQYF. In DNA, the CDR3 is TGTGCCAGCAGTTACTCTGGAGGCGGGGCCACAGATACGCAGTATTTT.

As to this clonotype: A much larger clone lies a single base off, so this may be a read error. The gene calls are TRBV10-3 and TRBJ2-7, with TRBD2 as a possible D gene (6 bases). The CDR3 is 13 residues long. CDR1 is ENHRY and CDR2 is SYGVKD in the germline V gene. The DNA of the CDR3 is TGTACCACCGCACGGGGCACAGCGGGCGAGCAGTACTTC. This translates into CTTARGTAGEQYF.

The rearrangement joins TRBV11-2 to TRBJ2-7, with a weak D call TRBD1 (5 bases). V lost 11 bases and J 7 bases, leaving 27 bases between the germline ends. Germline V gene lookup returns CDR1 SGHAT and CDR2 FQNNGV. The CDR3 totals 15 residues. CDR3 nucleotide sequence: TGTGCCGGCTGCTTAGATACGGACACTTCTCGTGAGCAGTACTTC. It specifies CAGCLDTDTSREQYF. Variable domain in full (rest from reference TRBV11-2 and TRBJ2-7): EAGVAQSPRYKIIEKRQSVAFWCNPISGHATLYWYQQILGQGPKLLIQFQNNGVVDDSQLPKDRFSAERLKGVDSTLKIQPAKLEDSAVYLCAGCLDTDTSREQYFGPGTRLTVT.

This clonotype has just a few counts. The rearrangement links TRBV5-4 to TRBJ1-2, with a possible D match to TRBD1 (6 bases). Germline V gene lookup returns CDR1 SGHNT and CDR2 YYREEE (reference sequence). The V end lost 0 bases, the J end lost 7 bases, and 10 bases lay between the germline ends. This CDR3 has 13 amino acids. The CDR3 sequence: CASSLAGAAGYTF. The CDR3 region has the DNA TGTGCCAGCAGCTTGGCAGGGGCCGCTGGCTACACCTTC.

As to this clonotype: An end of the junction does not agree with germline; a read error may underlie this. The rearrangement links TRBV11-2 to TRBJ1-1; unclear D gene. The germline CDR1 and CDR2 sequences are SGHAT and FQNNGV. The CDR3 totals 14 residues. CDR3 sequence (DNA): TGTGGCAGCAGCGTAGGTATCGGGGAACCTGAAGCTTTCTTT. Protein sequence: CGSSVGIGEPEAFF.

A word on this clonotype: At one boundary the junction diverges from the germline segment, which might be a read error. The V gene is TRBV4-1, the J gene TRBJ2-1; no reliable D call. The CDR3 covers 14 residues. Germline V gives CDR1 MGHRA, CDR2 YSYEKL. The CDR3 is CTSSQEVNYNEQFF. CDR3 coding DNA: TGCACCAGCAGCCAAGAGGTCAATTACAATGAACAGTTCTTC.

The V and J genes are TRBV11-2 and TRBJ1-1; D call uncertain. CDR3 size: 13 residues. Trimming removed 10 bases at V and 2 bases at J, with 14 bases between. The germline gives CDR1 SGHAT, CDR2 FQNNGV. This CDR3 is CANSGKLNTEAFF. In DNA, the CDR3 is TGTGCCAACAGTGGAAAATTAAACACTGAAGCTTTCTTT.

A note on this clonotype: At one of its ends the junction is not consistent with the germline gene, which may arise from a read error. The V gene is TRBV11-2, the J gene TRBJ2-1; D not resolved. Germline V gene lookup returns CDR1 SGHAT and CDR2 FQNNGV. This CDR3 is 15 amino acids long. The CDR3 is CASSPKGSSHNEQFF. The CDR3 DNA reads TGTGCCAGCAGCCCGAAGGGAAGCTCCCACAATGAGCAGTTCTTC.

Worth noting for this clonotype: A junction end diverges from the germline sequence, so it may reflect a read error. The rearrangement joins TRBV4-3 to TRBJ2-7; 7 bases agree with TRBD2. The germline V gene has CDR1 LGHNA and CDR2 YSLEER. The CDR3 spans 15 residues. The DNA of the CDR3 is TGCGCCAGCAGAGAAACGACTAGCTCGTCCTACAAGCAGTACTTC. Translated, it gives CASRETTSSSYKQYF.

The chain has TRBV20-1 and TRBJ2-3; 7 nucleotides match TRBD1. In germline, CDR1 is DFQATT, CDR2 SNEGSKA (reference sequence). The junction had 17 bases not matched to a gene; V was cut back by 5 bases and J by 6 bases. This CDR3 spans 16 amino acids. The CDR3 loop reads CSASRIGQVIDDTQYF. The CDR3 region has the DNA TGCAGTGCTTCCCGAATCGGACAGGTTATCGATGATACGCAGTATTTT.

This clonotype was seen a few times. V gene TRBV14 combines with J gene TRBJ1-2; TRBD1 aligns across 8 bases. After removal of 4 bases from V and 4 bases from J, the junction contained 11 bases not matched to a gene. The germline V gene encodes CDR1 SGHDN and CDR2 FVKESK. The CDR3 covers 16 residues. The CDR3, as DNA: TGTGCCAGCAGCCCTCGGCCGGGACAGGCCAGCTATGGCTACACCTTC. Its protein is CASSPRPGQASYGYTF.

The chain uses TRBV6-6 and TRBJ2-1; 13 bases line up with TRBD2. V shed 7 bases and J 11 bases; nucleotides not matched to a gene: 11. The germline V gene has CDR1 MNHNY and CDR2 SVGAGI (reference sequence). The CDR3 is made up of 15 amino acids. Here the CDR3 DNA reads TGTGCCAGCAATGGACTAGCGGGAGATTGGGATCAGCAGTTCTTC. Translating gives CASNGLAGDWDQQFF.

This clonotype is a singleton in its sample. A read error may be the cause here, since a much bigger clone is one base away. This chain uses TRBV29-1 with TRBJ2-7; 10 bases map to TRBD2. The CDR3 loop spans 15 amino acids. From germline, CDR1 is SQVTM and CDR2 ANQGSEA. With 6 bases clipped from V and 3 bases from J, the junction kept 11 bases outside the gene matches. The CDR3 region is CSVRGLAESCYEQYF. As DNA, the CDR3 is TGCAGCGTACGCGGACTAGCGGAAAGCTGCTACGAGCAGTACTTC.